This entry is about one TCR beta chain. TCRdb called the RT-PCR reads again in MiXCR, with one record for every CDR3 protein. This table holds about 680,000 distinct CDR3 sequences, 14% found once. The sample taken for sequencing was memory CD4+ T cells from blood. This sequence was found in a female donor in good health, serving as a healthy control.

CDR3 amino acids: CAITPAPYNEQFF. CDR3 sequence (DNA): TGTGCCATCACCCCGGCTCCGTACAATGAGCAGTTCTTC. The J gene is TRBJ2-1, the V gene TRBV10-3; D unresolved. This CDR3 has 13 residues. The germline V gene encodes CDR1 ENHRY and CDR2 SYGVKD. Deletions cut 7 bases from V and 4 bases from J, with 11 bases between.